These 7 T cell receptor beta chains were sequenced from one sample in a study of blood T cell repertoires in COVID-19. Sequenced by immunoSEQ multiplex PCR; TCRdb stores in-frame clones only, minus some. The sample yields 100,000 or so clones, around four fifths seen once. Sequenced: peripheral blood. These receptors all stem from a human donor in a cohort sampled during active COVID-19.

For this clone: At the DNA level, this CDR3 is encoded by other sequences in the same sample as well. The CDR3 DNA sequence: TGTGCCATCAGTGAAAGAGGACAGGACGAGCAGTACTTC. Amino acids: CAISERGQDEQYF. The chain carries TRBV10-3 and TRBJ2-7; 7 positions agree with TRBD1. CDR3 length equals 13 residues. The ends lost 3 bases at V and 5 bases at J; junction bases unmatched: 4. Germline CDR1 and CDR2: ENHRY and SYGVKD.

The chain employs TRBV5-1 and TRBJ2-1, with 9 nucleotides matching TRBD2. The CDR3 is made up of 13 amino acids. CDR1 SGHRS and CDR2 YFSETQ come from the germline V gene. V gave up 8 bases and J gave up 5 bases; unmatched junction bases: 5. The CDR3 region has the DNA TGCGCCAGTGCGGGGGGGCTTCACAATGAGCAGTTCTTC. Its protein product is CASAGGLHNEQFF. Full variable domain (remainder filled in from reference TRBV5-1 and TRBJ2-1): KAGVTQTPRYLIKTRGQQVTLSCSPISGHRSVSWYQQTPGQGLQFLFEYFSETQRNKGNFPGRFSGRQFSNSRSEMNVSTLELGDSALYLCASAGGLHNEQFFGPGTRLTVL.

The V gene is TRBV6-5, the J gene TRBJ1-6; 8 bases line up with TRBD1. This CDR3 has 15 amino acids. The V gene end was trimmed by 1 base and the J gene end by 11 bases; junction bases not matched to a gene: 7. Germline V gene sequence: CDR1 MNHEY, CDR2 SVGAGI. Here the CDR3 reads CASSYWGQVAAPLHF. CDR3 in DNA: TGTGCCAGCAGTTACTGGGGACAGGTCGCGGCACCCCTCCACTTT.

V gene TRBV4-1 combines with J gene TRBJ1-2; TRBD1 matches at 9 bases. The CDR3 is made up of 15 amino acids. V was clipped by 4 bases and J by 4 bases; unmatched bases: 7. Germline-derived CDR1 and CDR2 are MGHRA and YSYEKL. The CDR3 DNA reads TGCGCCAGCAGCCCCAGCGCGACAGGGGGCTATGGCTACACCTTC. It yields the protein CASSPSATGGYGYTF.

The genes are TRBV9 and TRBJ1-6; D is uncertain. The CDR3 contains 15 residues. The germline V gene has CDR1 SGDLS and CDR2 YYNGEE. V lost 3 bases, J lost 3 bases, and 10 bases lay in between. The CDR3, as DNA: TGTGCCAGCAGCGCTCCCGGTGTCTATAATTCACCCCTCCACTTT. Translating gives CASSAPGVYNSPLHF. Filled out from reference TRBV9 and TRBJ1-6, the complete variable domain reads DSGVTQTPKHLITATGQRVTLRCSPRSGDLSVYWYQQSLDQGLQFLIQYYNGEERAKGNILERFSAQQFPDLHSELNLSSLELGDSALYFCASSAPGVYNSPLHFGNGTRLTVT.

The V and J genes are TRBV1 and TRBJ1-1. TRBV1 is a documented pseudogene. The CDR3 spans 19 residues. Here the CDR3 reads CTSSQEGEPGTGGNTEAFF. Here the CDR3 DNA reads TGCACCAGCAGCCAAGAAGGGGAACCCGGCACCGGGGGGAACACTGAAGCTTTCTTT.

This clone was detected only once. The rearrangement links TRBV4-1 to TRBJ1-4; possible D gene TRBD1, 6 bases. With 1 base removed from V and 8 bases from J, the gap between germline ends came to 8 bases. Germline V gene lookup returns CDR1 MGHRA and CDR2 YSYEKL. This CDR3 region has 13 residues. The CDR3 region is CASSQGTVEKLFF. The CDR3, as DNA: TGCGCCAGCAGCCAAGGGACAGTGGAAAAACTGTTTTTT.